The 30 T cell receptor beta chains presented below share a single source sample, sequenced in a study of cytomegalovirus exposure and HLA in healthy donors. The PCR made use of 60 Vbeta and 13 Jbeta primers. The table came from immunoSEQ multiplex PCR; TCRdb's copy has only in-frame clones and leaves some out. In the table there are some 150,000 clones, roughly 78% of which are singletons. Sequenced input: PBMCs. The receptors originated from a middle-aged man in good health and CMV-seronegative.

The chain is built from TRBV4-3 and TRBJ2-2, with D perhaps matching TRBD2 (6 bases). V shed 0 bases and J shed 3 bases, with 11 bases lying between them. The CDR3 runs 16 residues. Germline V CDR1 and CDR2: LGHNA, YSLEER. The CDR3 DNA is TGCGCCAGCAGCCAAGATTGGGGACTGGACACCGGGGAGCTGTTTTTT. Amino acid sequence: CASSQDWGLDTGELFF.

The gene calls are TRBV6-6 and TRBJ2-7; D is uncertain. Germline assignment: CDR1 MNHNY and CDR2 SVGAGI (reference sequence). V lost 6 bases and J lost 3, with 9 bases in between. The CDR3 is 12 amino acids. The CDR3 DNA sequence: TGTGCCAGCAGCTCACTTTTCTACGAGCAGTACTTC. It specifies CASSSLFYEQYF.

V and J are TRBV9 and TRBJ2-7; TRBD2 agrees at 7 bases. The CDR3 consists of 17 residues. V trimming: 4 bases; J trimming: 0 bases; junction bases outside the gene matches: 13. Per the germline V gene, CDR1 is SGDLS and CDR2 is YYNGEE. CDR3 nucleotide sequence: TGTGCCAGCAGCCAACCCTCGATGGCTAGCGGCTCCTACGAGCAGTACTTC. Amino acid sequence: CASSQPSMASGSYEQYF.

The chain employs TRBV6-5 and TRBJ2-7, with 8 bases lining up with TRBD2. CDR1 is MNHEY, CDR2 SVGAGI, per germline. The CDR3 contains 15 residues. J gave up 3 bases and V 6 bases, and 10 bases lay outside the gene matches. CDR3 sequence (DNA): TGTGCCAGCAGGTACACTAGCGGCCCCGACTACGAGCAGTACTTC. Its translation: CASRYTSGPDYEQYF.

The genes are TRBV18 and TRBJ1-1; D ambiguous. The CDR3 sequence is 14 residues long. Germline V gene lookup returns CDR1 KGHSH and CDR2 LQKENI. The germline V and J ends were trimmed by 6 bases and 5 bases, with 16 bases remaining between them. The CDR3 spells CASSPSVGSTEAFF. In nucleotides, the CDR3 is TGTGCCAGCTCCCCATCCGTGGGGAGTACTGAAGCTTTCTTT.

This chain links TRBV7-2 with TRBJ2-1; the D gene is possibly TRBD2 (5 bases). V was clipped by 1 base and J by 12 bases, with 13 bases between them. The CDR3 is made up of 13 amino acids. Germline CDR1 and CDR2: SGHTA and FQGNSA. The CDR3 sequence is CASSLVEGVRQFF. For the CDR3, the DNA is TGTGCCAGCAGCTTAGTAGAGGGAGTACGGCAGTTCTTC. Full variable domain (remainder filled in from reference TRBV7-2 and TRBJ2-1): GAGVSQSPSNKVTEKGKDVELRCDPISGHTALYWYRQSLGQGLEFLIYFQGNSAPDKSGLPSDRFSAERTGGSVSTLTIQRTQQEDSAVYLCASSLVEGVRQFFGPGTRLTVL.

This chain joins TRBV19 and TRBJ2-1; 9 bases agree with TRBD2. The CDR3 is 14 amino acids. Germline V gives CDR1 LNHDA, CDR2 SQIVND (reference sequence). Trimming at V came to 5 bases and at J to 9 bases, leaving 8 bases not matched to a gene. This chain's CDR3 is CASSPGLAGVEQFF. As DNA, the CDR3 is TGTGCCAGTAGTCCGGGACTAGCAGGAGTTGAGCAGTTCTTC.

This chain links TRBV5-4 with TRBJ2-5; TRBD2 might be the D (6 bases). The last part of the DNA fits TRBJ2-7 better; the J call may be wrong. The CDR3 sequence is 14 residues long. CDR1 is SGHNT, CDR2 YYREEE, per germline (reference sequence). The CDR3 bases are TGTGCCAGCAGCTTGGGACTAGGTTCCTACGAGCAGTACTTC. Amino acids: CASSLGLGSYEQYF.

The chain uses TRBV5-4 and TRBJ2-3; 15 positions agree with TRBD2. Germline CDR1 reads SGHNT; CDR2 reads YYREEE (reference sequence). This CDR3 is 19 amino acids long. V trimming: 0 bases; J trimming: 7 bases; junction bases outside the gene matches: 12. CDR3 DNA sequence: TGTGCCAGCAGCTTGGAGGCCCTAGGACTAGCGGGAGGGGGATATACGCAGTATTTT. Translation: CASSLEALGLAGGGYTQYF.

The chain couples TRBV9 to TRBJ2-1; no definite D call. The CDR3 runs to 14 residues. Trimming pared 0 bases from V and 1 base from J, leaving 5 bases between. Germline V gene data show CDR1 as SGDLS and CDR2 as YYNGEE. The CDR3 region has the DNA TGTGCCAGCAGCGTAGCGGGTTCCTACAATGAGCAGTTCTTC. Its translation: CASSVAGSYNEQFF.

This chain links TRBV7-9 with TRBJ1-1, with a possible D match to TRBD1 (5 bases). The CDR3 consists of 14 residues. Germline loops: CDR1 SEHNR, CDR2 FQNEAQ (reference sequence). The V and J ends lost 4 bases and 1 base respectively, with 10 bases between them. CDR3 bases: TGTGCCAGCAGCTCCACAAGGGGGAACACTGAAGCTTTCTTT. Translated: CASSSTRGNTEAFF.

The gene calls are TRBV19 and TRBJ2-7; 9 nucleotides match TRBD1. Germline CDR1 reads LNHDA; CDR2 reads SQIVND (reference sequence). Trimming took 9 bases from V and 2 from J; bases not matched to a gene: 14. This CDR3 spans 16 amino acids. CDR3 bases: TGTGCCAGCTCTCTCTTAAAGACAGGGGGAACCTACGAGCAGTACTTC. It encodes CASSLLKTGGTYEQYF.

J is TRBJ1-2 and V is TRBV25-1; 10 nucleotides agree with TRBD1. From germline, CDR1 is MGHDK and CDR2 SYGVNS. After removal of 10 bases from V and 7 bases from J, the junction contained 9 bases not matched to a gene. CDR3 length equals 13 residues. CDR3: CATRTGGLGGYTF. The CDR3 bases are TGTGCCACACGGACAGGGGGTCTCGGTGGCTACACCTTC.

This clone has only a few counts. In DNA, the CDR3 is TGTGCCAGCAGTAACCAAGGGCGGGGCAGCTCCTACGAGCAGTACTTC. It codes for CASSNQGRGSSYEQYF. V usage is TRBV6-4 and J usage is TRBJ2-5, with D maybe TRBD2 (6 bases). The J call is doubtful: the DNA matches TRBJ2-7 better. The CDR3 contains 16 residues. Germline values: CDR1 MRHNA, CDR2 SNTAGT.

This CDR3 is CASRVQGGISGYTF. The CDR3 DNA sequence: TGTGCCAGCAGGGTTCAGGGCGGTATCTCGGGCTACACCTTC. The rearrangement uses TRBV6-5 and TRBJ1-2, with D possibly TRBD1 on 5 matching bases. Germline-derived CDR1 and CDR2 are MNHEY and SVGAGI. The V end lost 6 bases, the J end lost 8 bases, and 19 bases lay between the germline ends. This CDR3 is 14 amino acids long.

This chain connects TRBV7-2 to TRBJ2-7; maybe TRBD1 (5 bases). Trimming removed 3 bases at V and 3 bases at J, with 15 bases between. Germline V gene sequence: CDR1 SGHTA, CDR2 FQGNSA. The CDR3 covers 15 residues. The CDR3 reads CASSFRATNYYEQYF. CDR3 DNA: TGTGCCAGCAGCTTCAGGGCGACCAATTACTACGAGCAGTACTTC.

Of note for this clone: Other DNA sequences of this sample code for an identical CDR3. The chain is built from TRBV30 and TRBJ1-1; D unclear. There are 19 residues in the CDR3. Germline-derived CDR1 and CDR2 are GTSNPN and SVGIG (reference sequence). The V gene lost 1 base and the J gene lost 0 bases, with 24 bases spanning the gap. The CDR3 DNA follows: TGTGCCTGGAGTGAGGAGAAAGTAGCGACTTCTCCTTTGAACACTGAAGCTTTCTTT. This encodes CAWSEEKVATSPLNTEAFF.

The chain links TRBV5-1 to TRBJ2-2; 7 bases agree with TRBD1. Unmatched junction bases numbered 9, after V lost 5 bases and J lost 8 bases. CDR3 length: 14 amino acids. Germline V gives CDR1 SGHRS, CDR2 YFSETQ. The CDR3 nucleotides are TGCGCCAGCAGGGAATCACAGGGGCCAGGGGAGCTGTTTTTT. Amino acid sequence: CASRESQGPGELFF.

This clone was recorded a few times. The V gene is TRBV2, the J gene TRBJ1-4, with a possible D match to TRBD1 (6 bases). This CDR3 has 11 residues. With 10 bases removed from V and 6 bases from J, the gap between germline ends came to 9 bases. Germline assignment: CDR1 SNHLY and CDR2 FYNNEI. The CDR3 spells CATYRDEKLFF. CDR3 DNA: TGTGCCACGTACAGGGATGAAAAACTGTTTTTT.

CDR3 in DNA: TGTGCCAGCAGTGTGTTAGGCGGAAACTACAATGAGCAGTTCTTC. Translation gives CASSVLGGNYNEQFF. The chain recombines TRBV2 with TRBJ2-1; D call uncertain. The germline V and J ends were trimmed by 4 bases and 3 bases, with 13 bases remaining between them. This CDR3 comprises 15 residues. In germline, CDR1 is SNHLY, CDR2 FYNNEI.

Written as DNA, the CDR3 is TGCGCCAGCAGCTTCGCGGGGCAGGGAGGGACAGATACGCAGTATTTT. Translated, it gives CASSFAGQGGTDTQYF. The chain joins TRBV5-1 to TRBJ2-3; 7 bases map to TRBD2. The CDR3 length is 16 residues. In germline, CDR1 is SGHRS, CDR2 YFSETQ. J was trimmed by 3 bases and V by 2 bases; bases with no gene match: 9.

The CDR3 is CAISDTSGRADEQFF. As DNA, the CDR3 is TGTGCCATCAGTGATACTAGCGGGAGGGCGGATGAGCAGTTCTTC. The chain couples TRBV10-3 to TRBJ2-1, with TRBD2 matching 13 bases. This CDR3 contains 15 residues. J lost 8 bases, V lost 3 bases, and 4 bases had no gene match. From germline, CDR1 is ENHRY and CDR2 SYGVKD.

The CDR3 spells CASSGLRGQGHGYTF. Here the CDR3 DNA reads TGTGCCAGCAGCGGACTCAGGGGCCAGGGCCATGGCTACACCTTC. This sequence joins TRBV11-2 and TRBJ1-2, with D perhaps matching TRBD1 (6 bases). CDR1 and CDR2 (germline): SGHAT, FQNNGV. V was clipped by 5 bases and J by 6 bases, with 19 bases between them. CDR3 size: 15 residues. Drawing the rest from reference TRBV11-2 and TRBJ1-2, the complete variable domain is EAGVAQSPRYKIIEKRQSVAFWCNPISGHATLYWYQQILGQGPKLLIQFQNNGVVDDSQLPKDRFSAERLKGVDSTLKIQPAKLEDSAVYLCASSGLRGQGHGYTFGSGTRLTVV.

The chain has TRBV6-5 and TRBJ2-2; TRBD1 aligns across 7 bases. Trimming took 7 bases from V and 4 from J; bases not matched to a gene: 9. The CDR3 consists of 15 residues. Per the germline V gene, CDR1 is MNHEY and CDR2 is SVGAGI. CDR3 bases: TGTGCCAGCAAACGAGACAGGGTCCGCACCGGGGAGCTGTTTTTT. Protein: CASKRDRVRTGELFF.

This chain connects TRBV6-5 to TRBJ2-7; 7 nucleotides match TRBD2. The germline V gene has CDR1 MNHEY and CDR2 SVGAGI. V shed 6 bases, J shed 1 base, and the junction held 3 bases outside the gene matches. This CDR3 comprises 13 residues. The CDR3 coding sequence is TGTGCCAGCAGGGCTAGCGGTTCCTACGAGCAGTACTTC. Translating it yields CASRASGSYEQYF.

The chain carries TRBV4-2 and TRBJ2-3; TRBD2 aligns across 11 bases. The CDR3 sequence is 17 residues long. Germline V gene lookup returns CDR1 LGHNA and CDR2 YNFKEQ. V trimming: 0 bases; J trimming: 6 bases; junction bases outside the gene matches: 8. CDR3 nucleotide sequence: TGTGCCAGCAGCCAAGACCGGCTAGCGGGAGGCCCCGATACGCAGTATTTT. It codes for CASSQDRLAGGPDTQYF.

This clone was observed a few times. The V and J genes are TRBV4-1 and TRBJ1-5; D unclear. CDR3 length: 16 amino acids. Germline CDR1 is MGHRA and CDR2 is YSYEKL. The V end was cut by 2 bases, the J end by 3 bases, with 14 bases between. In DNA, the CDR3 is TGCGCCAGCAGCCAACGAGTTAACGGACTCAATCAGCCCCAGCATTTT. Translating gives CASSQRVNGLNQPQHF.

The rearrangement joins TRBV14 to TRBJ2-5, with TRBD1 matching over 8 bases. With 3 bases clipped from V and 5 bases from J, the junction kept 5 bases outside the gene matches. Germline V gene data show CDR1 as SGHDN and CDR2 as FVKESK. The CDR3 loop spans 14 amino acids. CDR3 coding DNA: TGTGCCAGCAGCCAGAGACAGGGGAGGGAGACCCAGTACTTC. It specifies CASSQRQGRETQYF. The full variable domain, in which reference TRBV14 and TRBJ2-5 provide the parts outside the CDR3, is EAGVTQFPSHSVIEKGQTVTLRCDPISGHDNLYWYRRVMGKEIKFLLHFVKESKQDESGMPNNRFLAERTGGTYSTLKVQPAELEDSGVYFCASSQRQGRETQYFGPGTRLLVL.

This clone has just one count. J is TRBJ2-7 and V is TRBV5-1; possibly TRBD2 for D (7 bases). The CDR3 is 15 residues long. Trimming removed 4 bases from V and 2 bases from J, with 16 bases in between. Germline V gene lookup returns CDR1 SGHRS and CDR2 YFSETQ. The CDR3 DNA reads TGCGCCAGCAGCGGGGGGGGCGGCGGGGCCTACGAGCAGTACTTC. Protein product: CASSGGGGGAYEQYF.

This clone has a handful of counts. The chain recombines TRBV15 with TRBJ2-7, with D hard to call. CDR1 is LNHNV, CDR2 YYDKDF, per germline (reference sequence). There are 12 residues in the CDR3. V was clipped by 1 base and J by 3 bases, with 4 bases between them. DNA of the CDR3: TGTGCCACCAGCAGAGGCGGCTACGAGCAGTACTTC. This encodes CATSRGGYEQYF.